This TCR beta chain emerged from a study of blood T cell repertoires in COVID-19. Overall study context: Italy, Spain and the United States were the sources of the convalescent and acute COVID-19 samples.

Germline V gene sequence: CDR1 SGHTS, CDR2 YDEGEE. The V and J ends lost 0 bases and 2 bases respectively, with 8 bases between them. This CDR3 has 14 residues. The table came from immunoSEQ multiplex PCR; TCRdb's copy has only in-frame clones and leaves some out. The table lists 300,000 to 450,000 clones, 85% of them singletons, with roughly 3.6% in the top ten. This chain connects TRBV5-8 to TRBJ1-1, with a tentative D call TRBD1 (6 bases). The sequence was obtained from a woman aged 18-29 years with acute or convalescent COVID-19. Specimen: peripheral blood. The DNA of the CDR3 is TGTGCCAGCAGCTTGGCCAGGGGTAACACTGAAGCTTTCTTT. Amino acid sequence: CASSLARGNTEAFF.